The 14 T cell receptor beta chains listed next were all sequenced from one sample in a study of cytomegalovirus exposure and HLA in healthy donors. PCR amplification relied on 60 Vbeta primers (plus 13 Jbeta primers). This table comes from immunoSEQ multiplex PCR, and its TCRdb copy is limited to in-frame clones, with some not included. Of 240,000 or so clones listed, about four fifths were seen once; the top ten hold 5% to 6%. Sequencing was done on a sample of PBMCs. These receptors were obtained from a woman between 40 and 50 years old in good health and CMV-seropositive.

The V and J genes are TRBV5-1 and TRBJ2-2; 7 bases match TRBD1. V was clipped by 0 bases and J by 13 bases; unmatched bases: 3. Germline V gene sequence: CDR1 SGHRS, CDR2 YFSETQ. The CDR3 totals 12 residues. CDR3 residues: CASSLGTGGLFF. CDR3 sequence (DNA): TGCGCCAGCAGCTTGGGGACAGGAGGGCTGTTTTTT.

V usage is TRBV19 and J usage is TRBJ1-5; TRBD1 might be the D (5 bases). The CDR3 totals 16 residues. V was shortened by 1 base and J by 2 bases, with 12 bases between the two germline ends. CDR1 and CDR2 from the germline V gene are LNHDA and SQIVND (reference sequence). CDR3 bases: TGTGCCAGTAGTATAGGGGGATCGGGGGGCAATCAGCCCCAGCATTTT. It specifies CASSIGGSGGNQPQHF.

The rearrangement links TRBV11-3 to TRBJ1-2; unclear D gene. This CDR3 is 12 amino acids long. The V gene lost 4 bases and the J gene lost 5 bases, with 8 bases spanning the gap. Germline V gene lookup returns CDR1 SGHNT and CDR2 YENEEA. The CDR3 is CASSSQEYGYTF. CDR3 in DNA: TGTGCCAGCAGCTCTCAGGAATATGGCTACACCTTC.

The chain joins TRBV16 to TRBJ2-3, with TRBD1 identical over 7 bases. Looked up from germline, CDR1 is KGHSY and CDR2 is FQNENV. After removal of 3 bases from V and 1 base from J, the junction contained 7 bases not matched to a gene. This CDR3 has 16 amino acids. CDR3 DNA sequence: TGTGCCAGCAGCCATCGAGGACAGGTGGGCACAGATACGCAGTATTTT. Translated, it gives CASSHRGQVGTDTQYF. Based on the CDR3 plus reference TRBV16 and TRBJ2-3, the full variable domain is GEEVAQTPKHLVRGEGQKAKLYCAPIKGHSYVFWYQQVLKNEFKFLISFQNENVFDETGMPKERFSAKCLPNSPCSLEIQATKLEDSAVYFCASSHRGQVGTDTQYFGPGTRLTVL.

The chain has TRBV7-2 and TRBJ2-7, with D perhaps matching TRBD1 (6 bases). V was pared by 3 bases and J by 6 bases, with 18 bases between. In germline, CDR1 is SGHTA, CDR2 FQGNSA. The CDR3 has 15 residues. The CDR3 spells CASSFAGTTLTEQYF. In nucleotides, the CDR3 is TGTGCCAGCAGCTTTGCCGGGACAACCTTAACCGAGCAGTACTTC.

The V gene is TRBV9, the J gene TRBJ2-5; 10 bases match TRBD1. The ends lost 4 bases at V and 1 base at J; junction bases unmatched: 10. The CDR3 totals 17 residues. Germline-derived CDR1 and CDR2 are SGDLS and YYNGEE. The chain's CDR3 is CASSPRTGGNAQETQYF. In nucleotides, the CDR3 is TGTGCCAGCAGCCCCAGGACAGGGGGTAATGCCCAAGAGACCCAGTACTTC.

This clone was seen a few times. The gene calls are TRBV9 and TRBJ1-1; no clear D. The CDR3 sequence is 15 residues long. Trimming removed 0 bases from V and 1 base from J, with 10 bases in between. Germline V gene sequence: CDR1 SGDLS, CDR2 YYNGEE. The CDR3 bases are TGTGCCAGCAGCGTAGGGGCAGGATGGAACACTGAAGCTTTCTTT. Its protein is CASSVGAGWNTEAFF.

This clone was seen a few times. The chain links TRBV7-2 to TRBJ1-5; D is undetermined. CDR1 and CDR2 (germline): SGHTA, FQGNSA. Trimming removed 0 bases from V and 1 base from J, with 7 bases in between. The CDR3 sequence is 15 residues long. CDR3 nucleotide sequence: TGTGCCAGCAGCTTAGCGCTCGGGAGCAATCAGCCCCAGCATTTT. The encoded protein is CASSLALGSNQPQHF.

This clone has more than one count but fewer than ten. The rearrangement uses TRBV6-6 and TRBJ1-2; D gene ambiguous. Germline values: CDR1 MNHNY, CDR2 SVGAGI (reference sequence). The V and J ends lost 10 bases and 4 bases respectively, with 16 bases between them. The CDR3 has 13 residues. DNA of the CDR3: TGTGCCACCTCCGGCCAGGTCGGCTATGGCTACACCTTC. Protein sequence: CATSGQVGYGYTF.

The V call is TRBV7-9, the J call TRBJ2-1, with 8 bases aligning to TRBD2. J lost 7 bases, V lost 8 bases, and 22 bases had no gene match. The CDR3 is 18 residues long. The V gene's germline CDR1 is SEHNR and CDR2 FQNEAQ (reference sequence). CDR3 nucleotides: TGTGCCAGCGCCACCACGGCCCAACGGGGGGGCTTTAGGAATGAGCAGTTCTTC. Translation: CASATTAQRGGFRNEQFF. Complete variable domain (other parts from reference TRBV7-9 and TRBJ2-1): DTGVSQNPRHKITKRGQNVTFRCDPISEHNRLYWYRQTLGQGPEFLTYFQNEAQLEKSRLLSDRFSAERPKGSFSTLEIQRTEQGDSAMYLCASATTAQRGGFRNEQFFGPGTRLTVL.

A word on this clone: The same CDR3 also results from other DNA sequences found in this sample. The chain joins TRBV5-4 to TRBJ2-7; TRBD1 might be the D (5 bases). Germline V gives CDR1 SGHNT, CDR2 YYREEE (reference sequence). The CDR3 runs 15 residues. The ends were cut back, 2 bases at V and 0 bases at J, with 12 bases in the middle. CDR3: CASSFESRASYEQYF. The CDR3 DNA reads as TGTGCCAGCAGCTTTGAGTCCAGGGCCTCCTACGAGCAGTACTTC.

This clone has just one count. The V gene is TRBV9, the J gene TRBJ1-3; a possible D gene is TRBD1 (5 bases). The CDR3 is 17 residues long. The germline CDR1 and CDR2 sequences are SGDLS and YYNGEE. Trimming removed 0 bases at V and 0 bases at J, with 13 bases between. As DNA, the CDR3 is TGTGCCAGCAGCGTAGATTATACAGGTGGCTCTGGAAACACCATATATTTT. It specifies CASSVDYTGGSGNTIYF.

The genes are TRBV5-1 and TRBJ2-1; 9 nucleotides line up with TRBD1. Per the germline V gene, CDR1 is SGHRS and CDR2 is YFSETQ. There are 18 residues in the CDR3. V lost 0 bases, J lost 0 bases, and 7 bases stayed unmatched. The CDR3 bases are TGCGCCAGCAGCTTGGAAGGGACAGGGTCGCCCTCCTACAATGAGCAGTTCTTC. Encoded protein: CASSLEGTGSPSYNEQFF. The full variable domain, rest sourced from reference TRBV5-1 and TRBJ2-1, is KAGVTQTPRYLIKTRGQQVTLSCSPISGHRSVSWYQQTPGQGLQFLFEYFSETQRNKGNFPGRFSGRQFSNSRSEMNVSTLELGDSALYLCASSLEGTGSPSYNEQFFGPGTRLTVL.

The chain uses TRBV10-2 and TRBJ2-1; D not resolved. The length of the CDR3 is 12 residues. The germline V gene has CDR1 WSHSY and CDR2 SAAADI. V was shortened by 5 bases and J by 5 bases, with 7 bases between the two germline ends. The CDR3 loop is CASSTSNNEQFF. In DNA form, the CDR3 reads TGCGCCAGCAGTACTTCCAACAATGAGCAGTTCTTC.